Below, one T cell receptor (beta chain) is given with its context. PCR involved 60 Vbeta and 13 Jbeta primers. TCRdb's copy holds only in-frame clones and misses some; the assay was immunoSEQ multiplex PCR. The sample lists roughly 160,000 clones, approximately 84% occurring once. This sample was taken from a study of cytomegalovirus exposure and HLA in healthy donors. Germline-derived CDR1 and CDR2 are SEHNR and FQNEAQ (reference sequence). The germline V and J ends were trimmed by 4 bases and 0 bases, with 13 bases remaining between them. The CDR3 contains 17 residues. The clonotype originates from a boy between 2 and 15 years old in good health and CMV-seronegative. This chain links TRBV7-9 with TRBJ2-6; no clear D. Sequencing input: PBMCs. CDR3 DNA sequence: TGTGCCAGCAGCTGGGCCCCGCGTCGCTCTGGGGCCAACGTCCTGACTTTC. Its translation: CASSWAPRRSGANVLTF.